These 7 T cell receptor beta chains came from one sample sequenced in a study of a mutant IDH1 vaccine in newly diagnosed glioma. This sample's time point: week 5, during vaccination. Each vaccine dose was 300 ug of mutant IDH1 20-mer peptide, with topical imiquimod. The antigens of these receptors remain unknown. TCRdb's table, derived via immunoSEQ multiplex PCR, lists solely in-frame clones and lacks some. The data show tens of thousands of clones, over 75% seen once. The material sequenced was PBMCs, taken from a glioma patient whose treatment included an IDH1 peptide vaccine. The source is a woman in her 50s with glioma.

The chain has TRBV30 and TRBJ1-4; D is unresolved. CDR3 length: 13 residues. Germline V gene data show CDR1 as GTSNPN and CDR2 as SVGIG (reference sequence). Trimming stripped 0 bases from V and 4 bases from J, with 6 bases between. CDR3 bases: TGTGCCTGGAGTGTCCGGATTAATGAAAAACTGTTTTTT. Encoded protein: CAWSVRINEKLFF.

This clone appeared a few times. The genes are TRBV10-3 and TRBJ1-5, with no clear D. The V gene's germline CDR1 is ENHRY and CDR2 SYGVKD. The CDR3 is 14 residues long. V lost 4 bases to trimming and J lost 4 bases, with 11 bases between them. The CDR3 here is CAISVRADNQPQHF. Written as DNA, the CDR3 is TGTGCCATCAGTGTTAGGGCAGATAATCAGCCCCAGCATTTT.

The chain uses TRBV9 and TRBJ2-3; the match to TRBD2 covers 12 bases. Germline assignment: CDR1 SGDLS and CDR2 YYNGEE. The CDR3 spans 15 residues. V was pared by 3 bases and J by 5 bases, with 4 bases of the junction left unmatched. CDR3 in amino acids: CASSELAGGRDTQYF. Written as DNA, the CDR3 is TGTGCCAGCAGCGAACTAGCGGGAGGAAGAGATACGCAGTATTTT.

The chain has TRBV5-1 and TRBJ2-5, with 8 nucleotides matching TRBD2. Germline-derived CDR1 and CDR2 are SGHRS and YFSETQ. V was clipped by 0 bases and J by 3 bases; unmatched bases: 4. The CDR3 length is 15 residues. The CDR3 loop is CASSLVGLGEETQYF. Written as DNA, the CDR3 is TGCGCCAGCAGCTTGGTGGGACTAGGCGAAGAGACCCAGTACTTC.

The chain links TRBV18 to TRBJ2-5, with TRBD2 matching over 13 bases. Per germline, CDR1 KGHSH and CDR2 LQKENI. Trimming at V came to 2 bases and at J to 2 bases, leaving 2 bases not matched to a gene. The CDR3 totals 16 residues. Here the CDR3 reads CASSPTLAGGQETQYF. For the CDR3, the DNA is TGTGCCAGCTCACCAACACTAGCGGGAGGGCAAGAGACCCAGTACTTC.

This sequence joins TRBV6-5 and TRBJ2-7, with D perhaps matching TRBD1 (6 bases). The V gene's germline CDR1 is MNHEY and CDR2 SVGAGI. The CDR3 has 14 residues. V was clipped by 2 bases and J by 3 bases, with 11 bases between them. For the CDR3, the DNA is TGTGCCAGCAGTTACCAGGACAGCCGCTACGAGCAGTACTTC. Its protein product is CASSYQDSRYEQYF.

The chain joins TRBV28 to TRBJ1-2, with D tentatively TRBD1 (5 bases). Trimming removed 4 bases at V and 4 bases at J, with 13 bases between. The CDR3 runs 14 residues. Germline V lookup: CDR1 MDHEN, CDR2 SYDVKM. For the CDR3, the DNA is TGTGCCAGCAGTTCCACCCGGGGCCGCTATGGCTACACCTTC. It yields the protein CASSSTRGRYGYTF.